Following are 6 T cell receptor beta chains from one sample sequenced in a study of T cell responses to AZD1222 COVID-19 vaccine. Sequenced by immunoSEQ multiplex PCR; TCRdb stores in-frame clones only, minus some. Altogether around 70,000 clones are present, 70% to 90% being singletons, with the ten largest covering around 1.2%. This sample comprised peripheral blood, obtained 28 days after the second AZD1222 dose. These receptors all stem from an adult who received the AZD1222 COVID-19 vaccine.

This clone showed up just once. The chain has TRBV7-9 and TRBJ2-2; D gene ambiguous. The length of the CDR3 is 12 residues. CDR1 and CDR2 from the germline V gene are SEHNR and FQNEAQ (reference sequence). Trimming took off 6 bases at V and 6 bases at J, with 8 bases between the two ends. The CDR3 region is CASRFTSGELFF. The CDR3, as DNA: TGTGCCAGCAGATTCACCTCCGGGGAGCTGTTTTTT. Filled out from reference TRBV7-9 and TRBJ2-2, the complete variable domain reads DTGVSQNPRHKITKRGQNVTFRCDPISEHNRLYWYRQTLGQGPEFLTYFQNEAQLEKSRLLSDRFSAERPKGSFSTLEIQRTEQGDSAMYLCASRFTSGELFFGEGSRLTVL.

Only one count was recorded for this clone. The CDR3 region has the DNA TGTGCCAGCAGTCCCACCCGACTAGTTGGCCGACAAGATACGCAGTATTTT. It codes for CASSPTRLVGRQDTQYF. The chain joins TRBV28 to TRBJ2-3; possibly TRBD2 for D (6 bases). This CDR3 comprises 17 residues. V was trimmed by 5 bases and J by 5 bases, leaving 23 bases between them. The germline gives CDR1 MDHEN, CDR2 SYDVKM.

This chain links TRBV28 with TRBJ1-2; D is perhaps TRBD1 (5 bases). The CDR3 consists of 13 residues. The V gene lost 5 bases and the J gene lost 8 bases, with 15 bases spanning the gap. The germline gives CDR1 MDHEN, CDR2 SYDVKM. The CDR3 protein is CASSRAGGEGYTF. CDR3 nucleotides: TGTGCCAGCAGTCGGGCGGGAGGGGAAGGCTACACCTTC.

This chain joins TRBV6-4 and TRBJ1-1, with D unresolved. This CDR3 contains 13 residues. V was pared by 2 bases and J by 4 bases, with 8 bases between. In germline, CDR1 is MRHNA, CDR2 SNTAGT. CDR3 region: CASSDSWGTEAFF. DNA for the CDR3: TGTGCCAGCAGTGACAGCTGGGGCACTGAAGCTTTCTTT.

V usage is TRBV3-1 (or the pseudogene TRBV3-2) and J usage is TRBJ1-5, with a possible D match to TRBD1 (5 bases). Germline V gives CDR1 LGHDT, CDR2 YNNKEL (reference sequence). V dropped 3 bases and J dropped 9 bases, with 12 bases sitting between them. This CDR3 is 13 amino acids long. The CDR3 is CASSHRGTGPQHF. DNA for the CDR3: TGTGCCAGCAGCCATCGAGGGACCGGGCCCCAGCATTTT.

This clone came up a few times. The rearrangement joins TRBV30 to TRBJ2-7, with 8 nucleotides matching TRBD1. The V gene end was trimmed by 3 bases and the J gene end by 2 bases; junction bases not matched to a gene: 6. The V gene's germline CDR1 is GTSNPN and CDR2 SVGIG (reference sequence). The CDR3 extends over 14 amino acids. The DNA of the CDR3 is TGTGCCTGGAGAGAAGGACAGGGCGCCTACGAGCAGTACTTC. Translated, it gives CAWREGQGAYEQYF.